This T cell receptor (beta chain) was retrieved from a study of T cells in Graves' hyperthyroidism and ophthalmopathy. Study findings and constraints: Most thyroid clonotypes that were expanded above 0.001 also turned up in blood. In the analysis, a 13 V-J model separated ophthalmopathy from stable hyperthyroidism.

To note about this clonotype: The antigen is undetermined.

Researchers took RNA transcripts and amplified the TCR beta CDR3 regions from them. HTBI primers were employed in a first-round RT-PCR of the TCR CDR3. A single record per CDR3 protein comes from TCRdb applying MiXCR to the multiplex PCR reads. The sample yields 450,000 to 650,000 distinct CDR3 sequences, 12% to 15% seen once. Researchers barred patients who had uncontrolled infection, other autoimmune disease, pregnancy or lactation. This receptor was identified in a woman aged 18-30 years with Graves' ophthalmopathy. The sequencing sample was made of blood.

The CDR3 protein is CASSSAVRNTIYF. The CDR3 DNA reads as TGTGCCAGCAGTTCGGCCGTAAGAAACACCATATATTTT. The rearrangement joins TRBV6-1 to TRBJ1-3; D unclear. V gave up 5 bases and J gave up 5 bases, with 10 bases separating them. The CDR3 sequence is 13 residues long. The germline gives CDR1 MNHNS, CDR2 SASEGT.